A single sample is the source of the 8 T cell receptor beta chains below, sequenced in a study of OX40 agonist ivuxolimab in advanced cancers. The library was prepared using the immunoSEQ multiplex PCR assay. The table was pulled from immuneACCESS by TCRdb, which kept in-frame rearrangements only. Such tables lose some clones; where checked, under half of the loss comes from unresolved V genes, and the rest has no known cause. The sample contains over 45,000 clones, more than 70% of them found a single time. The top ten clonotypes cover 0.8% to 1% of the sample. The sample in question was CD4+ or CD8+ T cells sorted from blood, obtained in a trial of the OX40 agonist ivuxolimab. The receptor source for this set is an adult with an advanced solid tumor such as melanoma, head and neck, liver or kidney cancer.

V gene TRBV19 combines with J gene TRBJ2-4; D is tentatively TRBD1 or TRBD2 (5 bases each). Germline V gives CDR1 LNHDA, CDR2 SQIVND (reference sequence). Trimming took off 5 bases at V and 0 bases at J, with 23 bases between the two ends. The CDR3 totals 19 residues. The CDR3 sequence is CASSPGWADAGRAKNIQYF. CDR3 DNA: TGTGCCAGTAGTCCCGGGTGGGCCGACGCAGGGAGAGCCAAAAACATTCAGTACTTC. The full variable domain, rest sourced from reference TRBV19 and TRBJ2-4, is DGGITQSPKYLFRKEGQNVTLSCEQNLNHDAMYWYRQDPGQGLRLIYYSQIVNDFQKGDIAEGYSVSREKKESFPLTVTSAQKNPTAFYLCASSPGWADAGRAKNIQYFGAGTRLSVL.

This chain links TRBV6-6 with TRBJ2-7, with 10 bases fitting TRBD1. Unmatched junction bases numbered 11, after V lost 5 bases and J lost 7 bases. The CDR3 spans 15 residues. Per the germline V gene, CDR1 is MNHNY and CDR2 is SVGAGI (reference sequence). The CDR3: CASSRVTRDRGEQYF. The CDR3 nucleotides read TGTGCCAGCAGTCGTGTAACTCGGGACAGGGGAGAGCAGTACTTC.

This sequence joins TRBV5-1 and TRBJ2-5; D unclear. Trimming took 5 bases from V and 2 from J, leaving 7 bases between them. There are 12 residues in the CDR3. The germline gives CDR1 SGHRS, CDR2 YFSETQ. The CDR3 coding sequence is TGCGCCAGCAGTTTCCGGCAAGAGACCCAGTACTTC. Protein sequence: CASSFRQETQYF. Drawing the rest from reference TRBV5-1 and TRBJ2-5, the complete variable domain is KAGVTQTPRYLIKTRGQQVTLSCSPISGHRSVSWYQQTPGQGLQFLFEYFSETQRNKGNFPGRFSGRQFSNSRSEMNVSTLELGDSALYLCASSFRQETQYFGPGTRLLVL.

This CDR3 is CSAGTGGYEKLFF. The CDR3 DNA reads as TGCAGCGCCGGGACAGGGGGCTATGAAAAACTGTTTTTT. V is TRBV29-1 and J is TRBJ1-4; 12 bases agree with TRBD1. CDR1 and CDR2 from the germline V gene are SQVTM and ANQGSEA. Unmatched junction bases numbered 3, after V lost 7 bases and J lost 6 bases. The CDR3 consists of 13 residues.

This chain's CDR3 is CASRPVNPNTEAFF. CDR3 DNA: TGTGCCAGCAGGCCAGTGAATCCGAACACTGAAGCTTTCTTT. The genes are TRBV7-2 and TRBJ1-1, with D hard to call. From germline, CDR1 is SGHTA and CDR2 FQGNSA. The ends were cut back, 6 bases at V and 1 base at J, with 12 bases in the middle. This CDR3 spans 14 amino acids.

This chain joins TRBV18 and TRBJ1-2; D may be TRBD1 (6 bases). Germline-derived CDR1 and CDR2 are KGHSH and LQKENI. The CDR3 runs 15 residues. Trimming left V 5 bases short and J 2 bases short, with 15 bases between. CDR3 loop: CASSSSSGQNYGYTF. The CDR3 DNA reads TGTGCCAGCTCAAGCTCCTCGGGACAAAACTATGGCTACACCTTC.

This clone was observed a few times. The chain's CDR3 is CASSSSGTSLNEQFF. CDR3 sequence (DNA): TGCGCCAGCAGCTCCTCCGGGACTAGTCTAAATGAGCAGTTCTTC. The genes are TRBV5-1 and TRBJ2-1, with 8 bases fitting TRBD2. Per the germline V gene, CDR1 is SGHRS and CDR2 is YFSETQ. The CDR3 length is 15 residues. Germline trimming cut 3 bases from V and 7 bases from J; bases unmatched to any gene: 9.

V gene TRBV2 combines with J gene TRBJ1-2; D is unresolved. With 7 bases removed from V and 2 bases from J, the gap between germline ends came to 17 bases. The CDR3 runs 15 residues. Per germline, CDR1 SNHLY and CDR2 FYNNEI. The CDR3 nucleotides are TGTGCCAGCACACCTACTTTTGCGGGAAACTATGGCTACACCTTC. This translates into CASTPTFAGNYGYTF.